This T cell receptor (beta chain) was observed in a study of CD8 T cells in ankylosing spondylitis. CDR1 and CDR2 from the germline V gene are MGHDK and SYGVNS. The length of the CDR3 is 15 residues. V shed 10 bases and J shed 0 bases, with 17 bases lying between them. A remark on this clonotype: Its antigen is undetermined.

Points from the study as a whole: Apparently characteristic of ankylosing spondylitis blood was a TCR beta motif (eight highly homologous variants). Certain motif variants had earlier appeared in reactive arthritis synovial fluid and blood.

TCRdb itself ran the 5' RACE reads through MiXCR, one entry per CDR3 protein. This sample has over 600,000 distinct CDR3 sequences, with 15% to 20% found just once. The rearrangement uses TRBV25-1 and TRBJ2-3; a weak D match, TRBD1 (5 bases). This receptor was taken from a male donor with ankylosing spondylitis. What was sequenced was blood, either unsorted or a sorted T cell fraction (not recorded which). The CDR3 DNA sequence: TGTGCCACCGAAAGGGGCACTTCTAGCACAGATACGCAGTATTTT. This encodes CATERGTSSTDTQYF.